This T cell receptor (beta chain) was recorded in a study of T-cell memory formation after mild COVID-19. In the study overall: In these data, TCR clusters were largely donor specific.

TCRalpha and TCRbeta libraries used 5'RACE with constant-segment primers and UMIs. MiXCR, applied by TCRdb to the 5' RACE reads, yields one record per CDR3 protein. The sample records some 250,000 distinct CDR3 sequences, over 15% being singletons. Looked up from germline, CDR1 is SGHVS and CDR2 is FNYEAQ. This CDR3 is built from 14 residues. Trimming took 1 base from V and 6 from J, leaving 13 bases between them. Study-wide results and limits: CD4+ contracting clones were found mainly in CM and EM, and CD8+ ones in EMRA. Pre-infection memory already had some responding clones, implying cross-reactive memory joined.

Points on this clonotype: No antigen is known for it.

The sample comprised PBMCs or a T cell subset sorted from them (not recorded which). V and J are TRBV7-6 and TRBJ2-7; D remains unclear. The source of this sequence is a man between 18 and 29 years old who had mild COVID-19 (a few samples of this study predate the infection). Cell type and time point are not known. CDR3 protein: CASSLGTGISEQYF. DNA of the CDR3: TGTGCCAGCAGCTTAGGGACCGGAATCTCCGAGCAGTACTTC.